These 18 T cell receptor beta chains originate from one sample sequenced in a study of blood T cell repertoires in COVID-19 (dated by TCRdb to 2020 to 2022). The library was generated by the immunoSEQ multiplex PCR assay. The clones in this table, taken by TCRdb from immuneACCESS, are in-frame only. Not every clone is retained; where verified, under half of the shortfall comes from an unresolved V gene, and the cause of the rest is unknown. This sample gives about 87,000 clones in total; 75% of them show up just once. The leading ten clones occupy around 4.2% of the sample. Sequencing input: peripheral blood. These receptors originate from a woman aged 50 to 60 with acute or convalescent COVID-19.

This chain links TRBV3-1 (or the pseudogene TRBV3-2) with TRBJ2-5; 16 nucleotides agree with TRBD2. This CDR3 has 19 amino acids. J was trimmed by 5 bases and V by 4 bases; bases with no gene match: 13. The germline gives CDR1 LGHDT, CDR2 YNNKEL (reference sequence). The CDR3 DNA is TGTGCCAGCAGCCGCGATTCGGGACTAGCGGGGGGGGCCTGGGAGACCCAGTACTTC. It yields the protein CASSRDSGLAGGAWETQYF.

This clone has just a few counts. The V call is TRBV2, the J call TRBJ1-1; a possible D gene is TRBD1 (6 bases). The CDR3 has 14 amino acids. Trimming took 5 bases from V and 4 from J, leaving 14 bases between them. Germline loops: CDR1 SNHLY, CDR2 FYNNEI. The CDR3 DNA is TGTGCCAGCAGTTCTACAGGGAGGGGCACTGAAGCTTTCTTT. Its protein is CASSSTGRGTEAFF.

The V gene is TRBV9, the J gene TRBJ1-1; TRBD1 aligns across 7 bases. The CDR3 length is 13 residues. Germline CDR1 is SGDLS and CDR2 is YYNGEE. V lost 1 base and J lost 4; bases outside the gene matches: 1. The CDR3 DNA reads TGTGCCAGCAGCGTATCAGGGGGCACTGAAGCTTTCTTT. Protein sequence: CASSVSGGTEAFF.

On this clone itself: The junction does not match germline at one end; this may be a read error. V usage is TRBV28 and J usage is TRBJ2-1; the match to TRBD1 covers 8 bases. This CDR3 region has 16 residues. Germline CDR1 MDHEN, CDR2 SYDVKM. The CDR3 sequence is CASSLIQGDGYNEQFF. CDR3 bases: TGTGCCAGCAGCCTAATACAGGGGGACGGCTACAATGAGCAATTCTTC.

The CDR3 protein is CASRDTQSPLHF. Written as DNA, the CDR3 is TGTGCCAGCCGGGACACTCAATCACCCCTCCACTTT. The V and J genes are TRBV7-2 and TRBJ1-6, with D possibly TRBD1 on 6 matching bases. V gave up 8 bases and J gave up 10 bases, with 12 bases separating them. This CDR3 is built from 12 residues. Germline assignment: CDR1 SGHTA and CDR2 FQGNSA.

The rearrangement links TRBV6-5 to TRBJ2-7; D not resolved. CDR3 length: 13 residues. Between the trimmed V and J ends, which lost 7 bases and 2 bases, there was a span of 12 bases. Germline CDR1 and CDR2: MNHEY and SVGAGI. The CDR3 DNA is TGTGCCAGCACGAGGAGTCCGGCCTACGAGCAGTACTTC. Translated: CASTRSPAYEQYF.

The chain combines TRBV2 with TRBJ2-1; 11 nucleotides align to TRBD1. This CDR3 is 15 amino acids long. Looked up from germline, CDR1 is SNHLY and CDR2 is FYNNEI. The J segment lost 6 bases and the V segment lost 6 bases, leaving 7 bases of the junction unmatched. CDR3 residues: CASSPGQGVVNEQFF. DNA for the CDR3: TGTGCCAGCAGCCCGGGACAGGGGGTTGTCAATGAGCAGTTCTTC.

This chain uses TRBV28 with TRBJ1-2, with 8 nucleotides matching TRBD1. Germline CDR1 is MDHEN and CDR2 is SYDVKM. This CDR3 has 13 amino acids. The J segment lost 9 bases and the V segment lost 5 bases, leaving 8 bases of the junction unmatched. CDR3 region: CASSPDRGISYTF. Written as DNA, the CDR3 is TGTGCCAGCAGTCCCGACAGGGGAATCAGCTACACCTTC.

The J gene is TRBJ1-6, the V gene TRBV5-1; perhaps TRBD1 as D (6 bases). The V and J ends lost 0 bases and 7 bases respectively, with 11 bases between them. There are 15 residues in the CDR3. Germline assignment: CDR1 SGHRS and CDR2 YFSETQ. The CDR3 loop reads CASSLVQGQNSPLHF. The DNA of the CDR3 is TGCGCCAGCAGCTTGGTTCAGGGGCAGAATTCACCCCTCCACTTT.

The chain has TRBV19 and TRBJ2-1, with 12 bases identical to TRBD2. Per the germline V gene, CDR1 is LNHDA and CDR2 is SQIVND (reference sequence). The trim removed 5 bases at V and 9 bases at J, leaving 11 bases unmatched. The CDR3 runs 16 residues. Here the CDR3 reads CASSVSSGGAVTEQFF. The CDR3 nucleotides read TGTGCCAGTAGTGTCTCTAGCGGGGGGGCCGTGACTGAGCAGTTCTTC.

The chain is built from TRBV7-2 and TRBJ2-7; TRBD2 agrees at 7 bases. The trim removed 1 base at V and 2 bases at J, leaving 2 bases unmatched. The germline V gene has CDR1 SGHTA and CDR2 FQGNSA. This CDR3 region has 14 residues. The CDR3 here is CASSLVAGTYEQYF. CDR3 coding DNA: TGTGCCAGCAGCTTAGTAGCGGGCACCTACGAGCAGTACTTC.

The chain recombines TRBV6-5 with TRBJ1-2; no clear D gene. The CDR3 totals 15 residues. V lost 3 bases, J lost 3 bases, and 14 bases lay in between. CDR1 and CDR2 from the germline V gene are MNHEY and SVGAGI. The CDR3 protein is CASSYDRTGYYGYTF. For the CDR3, the DNA is TGTGCCAGCAGTTATGATCGTACGGGATACTATGGCTACACCTTC.

This clone was seen a handful of times. This sequence joins TRBV5-5 and TRBJ1-5, with TRBD1 as a possible D gene (5 bases). CDR1 is SGHKS and CDR2 is YYEKEE in the germline V gene (reference sequence). The CDR3 totals 13 residues. Trimming pared 0 bases from V and 5 bases from J, leaving 6 bases between. CDR3 DNA sequence: TGTGCCAGCAGCTTGGCCAGGGATCAGCCCCAGCATTTT. Translating gives CASSLARDQPQHF.

V is TRBV19 and J is TRBJ1-2; TRBD1 agrees at 10 bases. This CDR3 is 15 amino acids long. CDR1 is LNHDA and CDR2 is SQIVND in the germline V gene (reference sequence). J gave up 5 bases and V 7 bases, and 10 bases lay outside the gene matches. The CDR3 loop reads CASTELRTGGYGYTF. In nucleotides, the CDR3 is TGTGCCAGTACCGAATTGAGGACAGGGGGGTATGGCTACACCTTC.

CDR3 in amino acids: CASSSLQGSANYGYTF. As DNA, the CDR3 is TGCGCCAGCAGCTCGCTACAGGGATCAGCGAACTATGGCTACACCTTC. The chain employs TRBV5-1 and TRBJ1-2; D may be TRBD1 (6 bases). Germline CDR1 is SGHRS and CDR2 is YFSETQ. This CDR3 spans 16 amino acids. The V end was cut by 3 bases, the J end by 2 bases, with 17 bases between. The whole variable domain, remainder taken from reference TRBV5-1 and TRBJ1-2, is KAGVTQTPRYLIKTRGQQVTLSCSPISGHRSVSWYQQTPGQGLQFLFEYFSETQRNKGNFPGRFSGRQFSNSRSEMNVSTLELGDSALYLCASSSLQGSANYGYTFGSGTRLTVV.

This chain connects TRBV19 to TRBJ1-6, with 7 bases identical to TRBD1. Germline CDR1 is LNHDA and CDR2 is SQIVND (reference sequence). The CDR3 loop spans 11 amino acids. V was pared by 11 bases and J by 10 bases, with 5 bases of the junction left unmatched. As DNA, the CDR3 is TGTGCCTCACAGGGGAAGTCACCCCTCCACTTT. Amino acid sequence: CASQGKSPLHF.

V and J are TRBV5-6 and TRBJ2-2, with D unclear. CDR1 is SGHDT and CDR2 is YYEEEE in the germline V gene. V was clipped by 2 bases and J by 6 bases, with 8 bases between them. This CDR3 is 13 amino acids long. In nucleotides, the CDR3 is TGTGCCAGCAGCTTCCTTCCCGCCGGGGAGCTGTTTTTT. It encodes CASSFLPAGELFF.

The chain carries TRBV10-3 and TRBJ1-6, with D possibly matching TRBD1 (5 bases). Germline V gene sequence: CDR1 ENHRY, CDR2 SYGVKD. The V and J ends lost 10 bases and 0 bases respectively, with 19 bases between them. The CDR3 sequence is 17 residues long. In nucleotides, the CDR3 is TGTGCCACCCTCAGAGGGGCGGGGAGCTCCTATAATTCACCCCTCCACTTT. Protein sequence: CATLRGAGSSYNSPLHF.